The 30 T cell receptor beta chains reported below all come from one sample, sequenced in a study of T cells after yellow fever vaccination. In TCRdb, the 5' RACE reads were re-called with MiXCR into one record per CDR3 protein. The sample shows 500,000 to 650,000 distinct CDR3 sequences, around 12% of them seen only once. Material: PBMCs, obtained on the day of the yellow fever booster vaccination. The receptors originated from a man aged 25 to 40 who received the YFV17D yellow fever vaccine.

V is TRBV6-2 or TRBV6-3 and J is TRBJ2-5; D unresolved. Germline V gene data show CDR1 as MNHEY and CDR2 as SVGEGT. The CDR3 has 15 residues. The V and J ends lost 2 bases and 1 base respectively, with 11 bases between them. CDR3 sequence (DNA): TGTGCCAGCAGTTACCCGACGGCAGCCCAAGAGACCCAGTACTTC. Translating gives CASSYPTAAQETQYF.

The CDR3 DNA follows: TGCGCCAGCAGCCTCATTCGACAGGGTAGGGACACTGAAGCTTTCTTT. This translates into CASSLIRQGRDTEAFF. The genes are TRBV5-1 and TRBJ1-1; TRBD1 matches at 7 bases. Germline lookup yields CDR1 SGHRS and CDR2 YFSETQ. Trimming took 4 bases from V and 3 from J; bases not matched to a gene: 12. The CDR3 totals 16 residues.

This clonotype was counted at least ten times. The chain recombines TRBV3-1 with TRBJ2-1; D uncertain. Germline-derived CDR1 and CDR2 are LGHDT and YNNKEL (reference sequence). CDR3 length equals 14 residues. The germline V and J ends were trimmed by 0 bases and 6 bases, with 9 bases remaining between them. CDR3 DNA sequence: TGTGCCAGCAGCCAAGAAGGGCTGTTCAATGAGCAGTTCTTC. Its protein is CASSQEGLFNEQFF.

About this clonotype: The germline gene is not matched at one end of the junction; a read error may be the cause. For the CDR3, the DNA is TGCAGTGCAAACACAGCGTACACCGTGGAGCTGTTTTTT. It codes for CSANTAYTVELFF. V usage is TRBV20-1 and J usage is TRBJ2-2; D is uncertain. The CDR3 contains 13 residues. The germline CDR1 and CDR2 sequences are DFQATT and SNEGSKA (reference sequence).

Only a few counts were recorded for this clonotype. The chain carries TRBV12-3 or TRBV12-4 and TRBJ2-5; D not certain. Trimming pared 3 bases from V and 1 base from J, leaving 9 bases between. The CDR3 is made up of 14 amino acids. Written as DNA, the CDR3 is TGTGCCAGCAGTTTTAAGGGTTCCCAAGAGACCCAGTACTTC. This codes for CASSFKGSQETQYF.

This clonotype was counted between two and nine times. The chain carries TRBV12-3 or TRBV12-4 and TRBJ1-1; D not resolved. With 10 bases removed from V and 0 bases from J, the gap between germline ends came to 18 bases. The CDR3 has 15 residues. DNA of the CDR3: TGTGCCATCGCCGTCGCCGGGTTAATGAACACTGAAGCTTTCTTT. Translating it yields CAIAVAGLMNTEAFF.

In its sample, this clonotype was seen once. DNA of the CDR3: TGTGCCAGCAGCCCTGCCAGGGGAATTGGCGGCTACACCTTC. This sequence encodes CASSPARGIGGYTF. This chain links TRBV6-2 or TRBV6-3 with TRBJ1-2, with D possibly being TRBD1 (6 bases). With 6 bases removed from V and 8 bases from J, the gap between germline ends came to 19 bases. This CDR3 has 14 amino acids. In germline, CDR1 is MNHEY, CDR2 SVGEGT.

This clonotype was observed a few times. The chain recombines TRBV7-2 with TRBJ1-1; D perhaps matches TRBD1 (5 bases). Germline CDR1 reads SGHTA; CDR2 reads FQGNSA. V was pared by 4 bases and J by 1 base, with 16 bases between. The CDR3 is 16 amino acids. The DNA for the CDR3 is TGTGCCAGCAGCTCCCCCGTCAGGGTATCGAACACTGAAGCTTTCTTT. Protein: CASSSPVRVSNTEAFF.

The table lists this clonotype with a few counts. The chain couples TRBV11-2 to TRBJ2-1, with 15 bases that match TRBD2. Germline CDR1 reads SGHAT; CDR2 reads FQNNGV. The J segment lost 0 bases and the V segment lost 5 bases, leaving 8 bases of the junction unmatched. This CDR3 comprises 19 residues. CDR3 bases: TGTGCCAGCAGCCGTCGGACTAGCGGGAGGGTAAGCTCCTACAATGAGCAGTTCTTC. The encoded protein is CASSRRTSGRVSSYNEQFF.

The rearrangement joins TRBV6-2 or TRBV6-3 to TRBJ2-7, with TRBD2 matching 7 bases. V was pared by 3 bases and J by 0 bases, with 11 bases of the junction left unmatched. There are 17 residues in the CDR3. Germline CDR1 is MNHEY and CDR2 is SVGEGT. The CDR3 loop is CASSYSHRDYSSYEQYF. The CDR3 nucleotides read TGTGCCAGCAGTTATTCCCACCGGGACTACTCCTCCTACGAGCAGTACTTC.

This clonotype was counted only a few times. This rearrangement joins TRBV7-8 to TRBJ2-1, with 9 bases identical to TRBD2. The V and J ends lost 4 bases and 6 bases, in that order; junction bases with no gene match: 13. Germline V gene sequence: CDR1 SGHVS, CDR2 FQNEAQ. This CDR3 region has 17 residues. The CDR3 loop is CASSYFTGTSFANEQFF. The DNA of the CDR3 is TGTGCCAGCAGCTACTTCACCGGGACTAGCTTTGCCAATGAGCAGTTCTTC.

This clonotype occurred a few times. The CDR3 reads CSAWSYNEQFF. Written as DNA, the CDR3 is TGCAGTGCTTGGTCCTACAATGAGCAGTTCTTC. The genes are TRBV20-1 and TRBJ2-1; D is uncertain. Germline lookup yields CDR1 DFQATT and CDR2 SNEGSKA (reference sequence). The CDR3 covers 11 residues. With 5 bases removed from V and 1 base from J, the gap between germline ends came to 3 bases.

The V and J genes are TRBV5-5 and TRBJ1-2, with D perhaps TRBD1 (5 bases). This CDR3 is 13 amino acids long. Germline CDR1 SGHKS, CDR2 YYEKEE (reference sequence). V lost 4 bases and J 5 bases, leaving 12 bases between the germline ends. This chain's CDR3 is CASSTREGYGYTF. CDR3 bases: TGTGCCAGCAGCACCAGGGAGGGGTATGGCTACACCTTC.

V gene TRBV7-9 combines with J gene TRBJ2-2, with D perhaps matching TRBD1 (5 bases). The CDR3 runs 14 residues. V was pared by 5 bases and J by 6 bases, with 13 bases between. Germline CDR1 SEHNR, CDR2 FQNEAQ (reference sequence). The CDR3 is CASSPRTQAGELFF. Written as DNA, the CDR3 is TGTGCCAGCAGCCCCCGGACACAAGCCGGGGAGCTGTTTTTT.

Only a few counts were recorded for this clonotype. The chain has TRBV20-1 and TRBJ2-7, with D uncertain. The ends were cut back, 3 bases at V and 7 bases at J, with 7 bases in the middle. The germline CDR1 and CDR2 sequences are DFQATT and SNEGSKA (reference sequence). The length of the CDR3 is 10 residues. The DNA for the CDR3 is TGCAGTGCTAGGATTAGGGAGCAGTACTTC. Residues: CSARIREQYF.

The sample holds a few counts of this clonotype. The chain uses TRBV20-1 and TRBJ2-5; weak D call: TRBD2 (6 bases). This CDR3 is built from 13 residues. Germline CDR1 reads DFQATT; CDR2 reads SNEGSKA (reference sequence). The V and J ends lost 3 bases and 5 bases respectively, with 13 bases between them. CDR3: CSASTGVWETQYF. In nucleotides, the CDR3 is TGCAGTGCTAGCACGGGAGTGTGGGAGACCCAGTACTTC.

The chain has TRBV7-2 and TRBJ1-5; D gene unclear. CDR3 size: 14 residues. Trimming took off 5 bases at V and 7 bases at J, with 15 bases between the two ends. Germline CDR1 is SGHTA and CDR2 is FQGNSA. The CDR3 here is CASSNTQTVQPQHF. The CDR3 nucleotides are TGTGCCAGCAGCAACACTCAGACGGTCCAGCCCCAGCATTTT.

There are a few counts of this clonotype. This rearrangement joins TRBV5-8 to TRBJ2-5; 7 positions match TRBD1. The germline V gene encodes CDR1 SGHTS and CDR2 YDEGEE. V lost 3 bases to trimming and J lost 1 base; unmatched junction nucleotides: 9. The CDR3 runs 16 residues. CDR3 DNA sequence: TGTGCCAGCAGCTCCGGGACAGCGCTAAGCCAAGAGACCCAGTACTTC. Protein sequence: CASSSGTALSQETQYF.

This chain joins TRBV18 and TRBJ1-4; no clear D gene. The CDR3 length is 12 residues. CDR1 and CDR2 (germline): KGHSH, LQKENI. Trimming pared 4 bases from V and 8 bases from J, leaving 8 bases between. This CDR3 is CASSREREKLFF. In DNA form, the CDR3 reads TGTGCCAGCTCACGTGAAAGGGAAAAACTGTTTTTT.

In this sample, this clonotype turned up a few times. The rearrangement uses TRBV7-2 and TRBJ1-4; 8 bases are a match to TRBD1. This CDR3 comprises 16 residues. With V trimmed by 4 bases and J by 8 bases, 12 bases remained unmatched. CDR1 and CDR2 (germline): SGHTA, FQGNSA. The CDR3 sequence is CASSYASGRQGEKLFF. CDR3 in DNA: TGTGCCAGCAGCTACGCATCAGGGCGACAGGGGGAAAAACTGTTTTTT.

The V gene is TRBV7-8, the J gene TRBJ2-5; 7 bases align to TRBD2. Germline CDR1 SGHVS, CDR2 FQNEAQ. The CDR3 consists of 15 residues. The ends lost 5 bases at V and 1 base at J; junction bases unmatched: 7. This CDR3 is CASSPSGKSQETQYF. CDR3 coding DNA: TGTGCCAGCAGCCCAAGCGGGAAGAGCCAAGAGACCCAGTACTTC.

The chain has TRBV12-3 or TRBV12-4 and TRBJ2-5; D gene ambiguous. V was shortened by 3 bases and J by 3 bases, with 8 bases between the two germline ends. This CDR3 has 13 residues. This CDR3 is CASSFSAEETQYF. In DNA form, the CDR3 reads TGTGCCAGCAGTTTTTCTGCCGAAGAGACCCAGTACTTC.

The rearrangement joins TRBV28 to TRBJ2-5, with unresolved D. Trimming shortened V by 6 bases and J by 12 bases, and 8 bases separated the two germline ends. Germline values: CDR1 MDHEN, CDR2 SYDVKM. The CDR3 loop spans 9 amino acids. The chain's CDR3 is CASSLPKYF. The CDR3 region has the DNA TGTGCCAGCAGCCTCCCGAAGTACTTC.

This clonotype was seen just once. The gene calls are TRBV12-3 or TRBV12-4 and TRBJ2-3; no clear D gene. The CDR3 has 15 residues. V dropped 3 bases and J dropped 7 bases, with 17 bases sitting between them. The CDR3 sequence is CASSLLTLKGNTQYF. CDR3 nucleotides: TGTGCCAGCAGTTTGTTGACCCTAAAGGGAAATACGCAGTATTTT.

V is TRBV18 and J is TRBJ2-5; D perhaps matches TRBD2 (5 bases). There are 16 residues in the CDR3. V was pared by 2 bases and J by 0 bases, with 13 bases between. CDR1 and CDR2 (germline): KGHSH, LQKENI. CDR3 protein: CASSPARDRYQETQYF. The CDR3 DNA reads as TGTGCCAGCTCACCAGCCCGGGATAGATACCAAGAGACCCAGTACTTC.

This chain links TRBV3-1 with TRBJ1-4; TRBD1 aligns across 10 bases. V was pared by 3 bases and J by 7 bases, with 2 bases of the junction left unmatched. Germline V gene lookup returns CDR1 LGHDT and CDR2 YNNKEL (reference sequence). The CDR3 consists of 14 residues. The CDR3 sequence: CASSHRDRGEKLFF. The CDR3 DNA is TGTGCCAGCAGCCACCGGGACAGGGGTGAAAAACTGTTTTTT.

This clonotype appeared a few times. V and J are TRBV19 and TRBJ2-1; D not resolved. The CDR3 consists of 14 residues. Trimming shortened V by 7 bases and J by 6 bases, and 16 bases separated the two germline ends. Germline CDR1 reads LNHDA; CDR2 reads SQIVND (reference sequence). The CDR3 region has the DNA TGTGCCAGTACCCGGACCGGCGCCAGCAATGAGCAGTTCTTC. It codes for CASTRTGASNEQFF.

This clonotype came up a few times. This chain links TRBV28 with TRBJ2-7; D may be TRBD2 (5 bases). V was cut by 7 bases and J by 9 bases, with 22 bases left in between. This CDR3 region has 14 residues. The germline CDR1 and CDR2 sequences are MDHEN and SYDVKM. This CDR3 is CASNPNEGHTGQYF. CDR3 DNA: TGTGCCAGCAATCCTAACGAGGGCCATACGGGGCAGTACTTC.

The chain couples TRBV7-8 to TRBJ1-4; 7 nucleotides match TRBD1. The length of the CDR3 is 16 residues. V lost 5 bases to trimming and J lost 8 bases; unmatched junction nucleotides: 14. CDR1 and CDR2 (germline): SGHVS, FQNEAQ. This CDR3 reads CASSLTPTGWSEKLFF. The CDR3 DNA sequence: TGTGCCAGCAGCCTCACCCCGACAGGGTGGTCGGAAAAACTGTTTTTT.

Ten or more counts support this clonotype. V gene TRBV4-3 combines with J gene TRBJ2-2, with D perhaps TRBD1 (6 bases). Trimming removed 0 bases at V and 2 bases at J, with 13 bases between. CDR3 length: 17 amino acids. Per germline, CDR1 LGHNA and CDR2 YSLEER. CDR3 region: CASSQDQPGANTGELFF. In DNA, the CDR3 is TGCGCCAGCAGCCAAGATCAGCCAGGGGCCAACACCGGGGAGCTGTTTTTT.